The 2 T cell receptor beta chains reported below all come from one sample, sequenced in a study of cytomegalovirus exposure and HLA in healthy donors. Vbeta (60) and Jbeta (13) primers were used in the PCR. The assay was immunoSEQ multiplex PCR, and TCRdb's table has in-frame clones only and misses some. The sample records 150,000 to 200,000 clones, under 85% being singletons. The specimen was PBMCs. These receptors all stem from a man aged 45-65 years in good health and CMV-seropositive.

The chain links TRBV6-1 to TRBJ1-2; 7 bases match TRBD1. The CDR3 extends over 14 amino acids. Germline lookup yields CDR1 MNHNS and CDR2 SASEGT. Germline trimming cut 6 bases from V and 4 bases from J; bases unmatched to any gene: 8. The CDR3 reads CASSKQGTPYGYTF. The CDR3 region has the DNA TGTGCCAGCAGCAAACAGGGGACTCCCTATGGCTACACCTTC.

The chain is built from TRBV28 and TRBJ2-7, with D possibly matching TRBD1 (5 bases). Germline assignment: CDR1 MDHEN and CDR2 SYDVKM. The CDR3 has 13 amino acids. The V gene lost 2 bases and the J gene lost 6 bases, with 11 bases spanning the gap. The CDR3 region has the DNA TGTGCCAGCAGTTTACAGGGTGTGGCCGAGCAGTACTTC. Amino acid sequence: CASSLQGVAEQYF. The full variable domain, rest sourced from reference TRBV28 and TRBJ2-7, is DVKVTQSSRYLVKRTGEKVFLECVQDMDHENMFWYRQDPGLGLRLIYFSYDVKMKEKGDIPEGYSVSREKKERFSLILESASTNQTSMYLCASSLQGVAEQYFGPGTRLTVT.